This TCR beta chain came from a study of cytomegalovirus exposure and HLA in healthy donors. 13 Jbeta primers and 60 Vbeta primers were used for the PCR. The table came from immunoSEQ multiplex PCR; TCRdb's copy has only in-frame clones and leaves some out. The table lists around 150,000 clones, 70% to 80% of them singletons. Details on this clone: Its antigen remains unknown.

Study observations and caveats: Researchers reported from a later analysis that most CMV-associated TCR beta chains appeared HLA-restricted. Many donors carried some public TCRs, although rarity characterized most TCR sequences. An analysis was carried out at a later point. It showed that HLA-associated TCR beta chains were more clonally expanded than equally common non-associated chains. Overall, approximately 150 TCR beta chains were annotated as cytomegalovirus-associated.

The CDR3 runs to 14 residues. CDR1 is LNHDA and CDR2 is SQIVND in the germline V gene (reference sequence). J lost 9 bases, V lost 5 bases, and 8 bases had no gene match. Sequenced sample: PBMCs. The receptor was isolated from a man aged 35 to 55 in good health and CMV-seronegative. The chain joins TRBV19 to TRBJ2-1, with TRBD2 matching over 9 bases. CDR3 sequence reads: CASSGAGGPSEQFF. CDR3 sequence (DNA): TGTGCCAGTAGTGGCGCGGGAGGGCCGAGTGAGCAGTTCTTC.